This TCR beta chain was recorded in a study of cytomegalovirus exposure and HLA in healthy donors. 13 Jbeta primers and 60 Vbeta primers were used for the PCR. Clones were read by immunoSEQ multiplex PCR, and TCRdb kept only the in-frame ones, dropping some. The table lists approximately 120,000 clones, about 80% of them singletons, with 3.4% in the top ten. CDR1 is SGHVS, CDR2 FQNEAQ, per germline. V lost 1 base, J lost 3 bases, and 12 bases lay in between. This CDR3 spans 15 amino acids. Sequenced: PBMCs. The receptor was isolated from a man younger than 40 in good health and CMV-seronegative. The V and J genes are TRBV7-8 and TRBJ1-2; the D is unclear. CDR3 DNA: TGTGCCAGCAGCTTAGGCGGAGCCACCTACTATGGCTACACCTTC. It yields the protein CASSLGGATYYGYTF. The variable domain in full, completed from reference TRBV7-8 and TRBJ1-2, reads GAGVSQSPRYKVAKRGQDVALRCDPISGHVSLFWYQQALGQGPEFLTYFQNEAQLDKSGLPSDRFFAERPEGSVSTLKIQRTQQEDSAVYLCASSLGGATYYGYTFGSGTRLTVV.